Listed below are T cell receptor beta chains from one sample, sequenced in a study of identical twins. TCRdb processed the 5' RACE reads anew with MiXCR; each CDR3 protein has one entry. The table records 200,000 to 300,000 distinct CDR3 sequences, 6% to 8.5% of them present only once. A further study also used this sample, focusing on yellow fever vaccine responses in identical twins.

The material sequenced was CD8+ T cells sorted from blood. These receptors were collected from a woman under 30 in good health. Both conserved end residues are part of each CDR3. Fields, in order: J gene, V gene, clone size, CDR3 protein. Size is stated for part of the rows, as once, few or many counts, or as a class when the clone is expanded.

>TRBJ2-6|TRBV6-4|many
CASSERDSSGANVLTF
>TRBJ2-7|TRBV4-1|few
CASSQEDTGATYEQYF
>TRBJ2-2|TRBV29-1|many
CSVALVDRVNTGELFF
>TRBJ2-7|TRBV29-1|NA
CSVRRHQGEQYF
>TRBJ1-5|TRBV12-5|many
CASGLGPHRENQPQHF
>TRBJ2-5|TRBV29-1|many
CSAAAEAGVETQYF
>TRBJ2-3|TRBV15|many
CATSRERAGRTDTQYF
>TRBJ2-1|TRBV3-1|few
CASSQVSSYNEQFF
>TRBJ1-4|TRBV5-1|NA
CASSFDGPTNEKLFF
>TRBJ1-2|TRBV14|NA
CASSQDTGVANYGYTF